A selection of T cell receptor beta chains follows, all from one sample in a study of human T cells and chemical hapten exposure. Each CDR3 protein gets one entry after TCRdb re-called the RACE reads with MiXCR. There are under 150,000 distinct CDR3 sequences in the sample; over 10% occur only once, and 1.4% lies in the top ten. The specimen was whole blood, collected in connection with sensitization to the hapten diphenylcyclopropenone (DPC). All receptors come from a woman in her 50s with alopecia areata. Some clones in this sample may be carry-over from other donors' samples. The CDR3 runs from the conserved cysteine through the conserved F or W. The D gene is left open where the match is weak. Clone size, where shown, is once, few, many, or a class for clones that have expanded.

TRBJ2-3 many TRBV7-2 - CASSLPQGGRTDTQYF TGTGCCAGCAGCCTACCCCAGGGCGGCCGCACAGATACGCAGTATTTT
TRBJ2-3 - TRBV6-5 TRBD1 CASSRQGNLGVFTDTQYF TGTGCCAGCAGTCGACAGGGAAACCTCGGCGTTTTCACAGATACGCAGTATTTT
TRBJ2-5 few TRBV11-2 - CASSFTFQETQYF TGTGCCAGCAGCTTTACTTTCCAAGAGACCCAGTACTTC
TRBJ1-3 many TRBV4-1 - CASSQGSYLGNTIYF TGCGCCAGCAGCCAAGGGTCCTACCTAGGAAACACCATATATTTT
TRBJ1-3 - TRBV28 TRBD1 CASSLGGTGGNTIYF TGTGCCAGCAGTTTAGGCGGGACAGGGGGAAACACCATATATTTT
TRBJ1-2 many TRBV28 - CATSEVGGYTF TGTGCCACCTCGGAAGTAGGAGGCTACACCTTC
TRBJ2-1 - TRBV29-1 - CSGERVRYEQFF TGCAGCGGGGAAAGGGTACGGTATGAGCAGTTCTTC
TRBJ2-1 few TRBV7-2 - CASSLGPLNEQFF TGTGCCAGCAGCTTAGGACCCCTCAATGAGCAGTTCTTC
TRBJ1-1 - TRBV6-5 - CASRDGDWSTEAFF TGTGCCAGCAGGGATGGTGATTGGTCGACTGAAGCTTTCTTT
TRBJ1-1 many TRBV18 - CASSEERTEAFF TGTGCCAGCTCAGAGGAGCGCACTGAAGCTTTCTTT
TRBJ2-2 many TRBV28 - CASSPLLPGELFF TGTGCCAGCAGCCCCCTGTTACCCGGGGAGCTGTTTTTT
TRBJ2-2 few TRBV5-5 TRBD1 CASRAGTVNTGELFF TGTGCCAGCAGAGCCGGGACAGTGAACACCGGGGAGCTGTTTTTT
TRBJ2-1 many TRBV12-3/TRBV12-4 - CASAAGTRKGSYNEQFF TGTGCCAGTGCCGCCGGGACCAGGAAAGGCTCCTACAATGAGCAGTTCTTC
TRBJ1-4 - TRBV28 - CASSSEQSRSEKLFF TGTGCCAGCAGTTCCGAACAGAGTCGGAGTGAAAAACTGTTTTTT
TRBJ2-5 many TRBV4-3 - CASSRQTGEETQYF TGCGCCAGCAGCCGGCAGACGGGCGAAGAGACCCAGTACTTC
TRBJ1-5 - TRBV2 TRBD1 CATKPRTGWTQPQHF TGTGCCACTAAGCCCAGGACAGGGTGGACTCAGCCCCAGCATTTT
TRBJ2-3 - TRBV6-6 - CASSYSSVGTDTQYF TGTGCCAGCAGTTACTCGTCGGTGGGCACAGATACGCAGTATTTT
TRBJ2-5 many TRBV28 - CASLHWGETQYF TGTGCCAGCTTACATTGGGGTGAGACCCAGTACTTC
TRBJ1-1 few TRBV5-1 - CASSLTERVTEAFF TGCGCCAGCAGCTTGACAGAACGTGTAACTGAAGCTTTCTTT
TRBJ2-3 many TRBV20-1 - CSAHRDTQYF TGCAGTGCCCACCGCGATACGCAGTATTTT
TRBJ2-1 - TRBV11-1 - CASSVHNEQFF TGTGCCAGCAGCGTTCACAATGAGCAGTTCTTC
TRBJ2-3 many TRBV21-1 - CASSTPSSGADTQYF TGTGCCAGCAGCACCCCGTCTAGCGGGGCAGATACGCAGTATTTT
TRBJ2-7 many TRBV4-1 - CASSQGTGYEQYF TGCGCCAGCAGCCAAGGGACGGGCTACGAGCAGTACTTC
TRBJ2-1 - TRBV7-9 - CASSRDTIRDEQFF TGTGCCAGCAGCCGGGACACTATACGTGATGAGCAGTTCTTC
TRBJ1-1 many TRBV28 - CASSTRQQLEAFF TGTGCCAGCAGTACCCGACAGCAGCTTGAAGCTTTCTTT
TRBJ2-1 - TRBV6-5 TRBD2 CASSYGAGTDNEQFF TGTGCCAGCAGTTACGGAGCGGGGACTGACAATGAGCAGTTCTTC
TRBJ1-2 few TRBV11-2 - CASSLGGGRSYGYTF TGTGCCAGCAGCTTAGGAGGCGGCAGATCCTATGGCTACACCTTC
TRBJ1-2 - TRBV28 - CASSFSGGTLSGYTF TGTGCCAGCAGTTTTTCTGGGGGGACGCTAAGTGGCTACACCTTC
TRBJ2-2 few TRBV11-2 - CASSLDQMNTGELFF TGTGCCAGCAGCTTAGACCAGATGAACACCGGGGAGCTGTTTTTT
TRBJ1-2 many TRBV6-1 - CASSEAFTSIMGYTF TGTGCCAGCAGTGAAGCGTTTACAAGTATAATGGGCTACACCTTC
TRBJ2-7 - TRBV12-3/TRBV12-4 - CASSGGLLEQYF TGTGCCAGCAGTGGCGGACTTTTAGAGCAGTACTTC
TRBJ2-3 few TRBV7-6 TRBD2 CASSFASGPGVADTQYF TGTGCCAGCAGCTTCGCTAGCGGGCCAGGGGTGGCGGATACGCAGTATTTT
TRBJ1-2 many TRBV6-2/TRBV6-3 - CASRLLGRHGYTF TGTGCCAGCAGGCTTCTAGGGCGTCATGGCTACACCTTC